The 27 T cell receptor beta chains presented below share a single source sample, sequenced in a study of OX40 agonist ivuxolimab in advanced cancers. Using immunoSEQ multiplex PCR, the repertoire was profiled, and TCRdb retains in-frame clones only, with some absent. In the table there are 45,000 to 60,000 clones, approximately 80% of which are singletons. Material: CD4+ or CD8+ T cells sorted from blood, obtained in a trial of the OX40 agonist ivuxolimab. These receptors all come from an adult with an advanced solid tumor such as melanoma, head and neck, liver or kidney cancer.

The J gene is TRBJ2-3, the V gene TRBV5-4; D possibly uses TRBD1 or TRBD2 (5 bases each). Trimming shortened V by 0 bases and J by 6 bases, and 14 bases separated the two germline ends. CDR3 length: 15 amino acids. Germline V lookup: CDR1 SGHNT, CDR2 YYREEE (reference sequence). The CDR3 coding sequence is TGTGCCAGCAGCTTGGAGGGACCGACTGGGGATACGCAGTATTTT. Translation gives CASSLEGPTGDTQYF.

V usage is TRBV18 and J usage is TRBJ1-2; possible D gene TRBD1, 5 bases. This CDR3 has 14 amino acids. Germline-derived CDR1 and CDR2 are KGHSH and LQKENI. The germline V and J ends were trimmed by 5 bases and 4 bases, with 14 bases remaining between them. The CDR3 DNA sequence: TGTGCCAGCTCAACCGGGGCCCGGAGCTATGGCTACACCTTC. It codes for CASSTGARSYGYTF.

This chain connects TRBV19 to TRBJ2-4, with 9 nucleotides matching TRBD1. This CDR3 spans 16 amino acids. Germline assignment: CDR1 LNHDA and CDR2 SQIVND (reference sequence). The J segment lost 3 bases and the V segment lost 8 bases, leaving 11 bases of the junction unmatched. CDR3 in DNA: TGTGCCAGTCGAAACGGGGACAGGGATGTCAAAAACATTCAGTACTTC. It encodes CASRNGDRDVKNIQYF.

This chain uses TRBV6-4 with TRBJ1-2; 7 nucleotides match TRBD1. This CDR3 comprises 12 residues. The germline gives CDR1 MRHNA, CDR2 SNTAGT. Trimming removed 8 bases from V and 5 bases from J; junction bases left unmatched: 5. In DNA form, the CDR3 reads TGTGCCAGCGCCGGGACAGAATATGGCTACACCTTC. Translation: CASAGTEYGYTF.

The chain couples TRBV7-2 to TRBJ1-3; the D gene is possibly TRBD1 (5 bases). This CDR3 spans 15 amino acids. V was clipped by 5 bases and J by 0 bases, with 11 bases between them. Germline V CDR1 and CDR2: SGHTA, FQGNSA. The CDR3 DNA reads as TGTGCCAGCAGCCCCCCGGGGGGCTCTGGAAACACCATATATTTT. Translated: CASSPPGGSGNTIYF. The full variable domain, rest sourced from reference TRBV7-2 and TRBJ1-3, is GAGVSQSPSNKVTEKGKDVELRCDPISGHTALYWYRQSLGQGLEFLIYFQGNSAPDKSGLPSDRFSAERTGGSVSTLTIQRTQQEDSAVYLCASSPPGGSGNTIYFGEGSWLTVV.

The V gene is TRBV27, the J gene TRBJ2-7, with D tentatively TRBD2 (5 bases). This CDR3 contains 14 residues. CDR1 is MNHEY, CDR2 SMNVEV, per germline (reference sequence). V lost 2 bases and J 3 bases, leaving 11 bases between the germline ends. The CDR3 region is CASSLTGSVYEQYF. As DNA, the CDR3 is TGTGCCAGCAGTTTAACGGGATCGGTCTACGAGCAGTACTTC.

The J gene is TRBJ1-4, the V gene TRBV18; TRBD1 agrees at 10 bases. J was trimmed by 7 bases and V by 2 bases; bases with no gene match: 4. Per germline, CDR1 KGHSH and CDR2 LQKENI. The CDR3 spans 15 residues. For the CDR3, the DNA is TGTGCCAGCTCACCAATGACAGGGGGCGGTGAAAAACTGTTTTTT. Amino acid sequence: CASSPMTGGGEKLFF.

The chain links TRBV25-1 to TRBJ1-3; 7 bases align to TRBD1. Germline CDR1 and CDR2: MGHDK and SYGVNS. This CDR3 has 14 amino acids. The V segment lost 6 bases and the J segment 2 bases; nucleotides outside the gene matches: 4. CDR3 coding DNA: TGTGCCAGCAGGACAGGGAAGGCTGGAAACACCATATATTTT. It translates to CASRTGKAGNTIYF.

CDR3 in DNA: TGTGCCAGCAGCCAACAGGGGATTGAAGCTTTCTTT. Protein product: CASSQQGIEAFF. This chain joins TRBV6-6 and TRBJ1-1; 7 bases agree with TRBD1. V lost 6 bases and J lost 7; bases outside the gene matches: 5. CDR1 MNHNY and CDR2 SVGAGI come from the germline V gene (reference sequence). This CDR3 is built from 12 residues.

The rearrangement links TRBV7-2 to TRBJ2-2, with a weak D call TRBD1 (6 bases). Looked up from germline, CDR1 is SGHTA and CDR2 is FQGNSA. V gave up 4 bases and J gave up 5 bases, with 14 bases separating them. This CDR3 region has 15 residues. CDR3 sequence: CASSYRVGGTGELFF. As DNA, the CDR3 is TGTGCCAGCAGCTACCGGGTAGGGGGAACCGGGGAGCTGTTTTTT. Combining the CDR3 with reference TRBV7-2 and TRBJ2-2 gives the whole variable domain GAGVSQSPSNKVTEKGKDVELRCDPISGHTALYWYRQSLGQGLEFLIYFQGNSAPDKSGLPSDRFSAERTGGSVSTLTIQRTQQEDSAVYLCASSYRVGGTGELFFGEGSRLTVL.

This chain joins TRBV5-1 and TRBJ1-6; 12 bases are shared with TRBD1. The CDR3 is 15 amino acids. CDR1 and CDR2 (germline): SGHRS, YFSETQ. The V segment lost 4 bases and the J segment 10 bases; nucleotides outside the gene matches: 6. CDR3 in DNA: TGCGCCAGCAGCCCAGGGACAGGGGGCCGCTCACCCCTCCACTTT. Its protein is CASSPGTGGRSPLHF.

The rearrangement joins TRBV19 to TRBJ2-7; either TRBD1 or TRBD2 may supply D (6 bases each). Germline CDR1 is LNHDA and CDR2 is SQIVND (reference sequence). This CDR3 region has 14 residues. V lost 7 bases, J lost 0 bases, and 13 bases lay in between. CDR3 DNA sequence: TGTGCCAGTACCGAAGGAGGGGGCTCCTACGAGCAGTACTTC. Translating gives CASTEGGGSYEQYF.

V is TRBV19 and J is TRBJ1-5; 9 nucleotides align to TRBD1. This CDR3 is 16 amino acids long. Losses at the gene ends were 5 bases for V and 10 bases for J; bases not matched to a gene: 15. Germline CDR1 LNHDA, CDR2 SQIVND (reference sequence). The CDR3 sequence is CASSRSGGQGGRPQHF. CDR3 coding DNA: TGTGCCAGTAGTCGTAGCGGGGGACAGGGAGGACGACCCCAGCATTTT.

The chain links TRBV7-9 to TRBJ2-1; a possible D gene is TRBD1 (6 bases). The length of the CDR3 is 13 residues. CDR1 and CDR2 from the germline V gene are SEHNR and FQNEAQ (reference sequence). V lost 1 base and J lost 15, with 16 bases in between. The CDR3: CASSLDTGTPRFF. CDR3 DNA sequence: TGTGCCAGCAGCTTAGACACCGGGACACCCCGGTTCTTC.

The rearrangement links TRBV6-9 to TRBJ1-1; D is undetermined. Germline V lookup: CDR1 MNHGY, CDR2 SVAAGI. With 3 bases removed from V and 4 bases from J, the gap between germline ends came to 15 bases. CDR3 length: 15 residues. The CDR3 loop reads CASSYPVEGATEAFF. The CDR3 bases are TGTGCCAGCAGTTACCCCGTAGAAGGCGCCACTGAAGCTTTCTTT.

Of note for this clone: The germline gene is not matched at one end of the junction; a read error may be the cause. This chain connects TRBV7-7 to TRBJ2-3; D could derive from TRBD1 or TRBD2 (5 bases each). Germline V gene lookup returns CDR1 SSHAT and CDR2 FNYEAQ (reference sequence). There are 15 residues in the CDR3. The CDR3 spells CASSLGTGRTDTQYF. CDR3 bases: TGTGCTAGCAGCTTAGGGACCGGCCGTACAGATACGCAGTATTTT.

The chain couples TRBV9 to TRBJ1-1; D gene ambiguous. This CDR3 has 12 residues. The V gene lost 4 bases and the J gene lost 3 bases, with 7 bases spanning the gap. Looked up from germline, CDR1 is SGDLS and CDR2 is YYNGEE. The CDR3 is CASSPGYTEAFF. The CDR3 bases are TGTGCCAGCAGCCCGGGGTACACTGAAGCTTTCTTT.

The V and J genes are TRBV2 and TRBJ1-2; D not certain. In germline, CDR1 is SNHLY, CDR2 FYNNEI. V was cut by 3 bases and J by 5 bases, with 13 bases left in between. This CDR3 has 14 amino acids. This CDR3 is CASSEEFYGYGYTF. DNA for the CDR3: TGTGCCAGCAGTGAGGAATTCTATGGGTATGGCTACACCTTC. Full variable domain (remainder filled in from reference TRBV2 and TRBJ1-2): EPEVTQTPSHQVTQMGQEVILRCVPISNHLYFYWYRQILGQKVEFLVSFYNNEISEKSEIFDDQFSVERPDGSNFTLKIRSTKLEDSAMYFCASSEEFYGYGYTFGSGTRLTVV.

The chain employs TRBV5-1 and TRBJ2-1; 9 bases line up with TRBD1. Germline trimming cut 3 bases from V and 6 bases from J; bases unmatched to any gene: 7. Germline V gene data show CDR1 as SGHRS and CDR2 as YFSETQ. The CDR3 totals 15 residues. The CDR3 sequence is CASSSPGTGSNEQFF. CDR3 sequence (DNA): TGCGCCAGCAGCTCGCCCGGGACAGGGAGCAATGAGCAGTTCTTC.

J is TRBJ1-1 and V is TRBV6-6; weak D call: TRBD1 (6 bases). Germline V lookup: CDR1 MNHNY, CDR2 SVGAGI (reference sequence). This CDR3 has 15 amino acids. V was pared by 4 bases and J by 1 base, with 13 bases between. The CDR3, as DNA: TGTGCCAGCAGTTGGGCAGGGGCGAGGAACACTGAAGCTTTCTTT. It specifies CASSWAGARNTEAFF.

This clone has only a few counts. The rearrangement links TRBV19 to TRBJ2-5; D is uncertain. The CDR3 totals 13 residues. Germline V CDR1 and CDR2: LNHDA, SQIVND (reference sequence). Trimming removed 5 bases from V and 5 bases from J, with 12 bases in between. As DNA, the CDR3 is TGTGCCAGTAGTCCGGACCCCGGGGAGACCCAGTACTTC. Protein: CASSPDPGETQYF.

The V and J genes are TRBV7-2 and TRBJ2-3; 12 bases fit TRBD1. CDR1 is SGHTA and CDR2 is FQGNSA in the germline V gene. V lost 3 bases, J lost 4 bases, and 8 bases stayed unmatched. This CDR3 contains 17 residues. The CDR3 is CASSLGGQGAFSDTQYF. CDR3 in DNA: TGTGCCAGCAGCTTGGGGGGACAGGGGGCTTTCTCAGATACGCAGTATTTT.

This chain connects TRBV2 to TRBJ1-5; D remains unclear. The V and J ends lost 1 base and 4 bases respectively, with 11 bases between them. Germline lookup yields CDR1 SNHLY and CDR2 FYNNEI. This CDR3 is 15 amino acids long. Here the CDR3 reads CASSEVAGLNQPQHF. In DNA form, the CDR3 reads TGTGCCAGCAGTGAAGTCGCAGGTTTAAATCAGCCCCAGCATTTT.

This clone was recorded only once. For the CDR3, the DNA is TGTGCCAGCAGCGTGGGCCCAAACACCGGGGAGCTGTTTTTT. This gives the protein CASSVGPNTGELFF. V is TRBV6-1 and J is TRBJ2-2; D is undetermined. Germline CDR1 and CDR2: MNHNS and SASEGT. V was pared by 6 bases and J by 2 bases, with 10 bases between. The length of the CDR3 is 14 residues.

The CDR3 sequence is CASIDSTSSYNEQFF. Here the CDR3 DNA reads TGTGCCAGTATTGACAGTACCAGCTCCTACAATGAGCAGTTCTTC. This rearrangement joins TRBV19 to TRBJ2-1, with D possibly being TRBD1 (5 bases). Looked up from germline, CDR1 is LNHDA and CDR2 is SQIVND (reference sequence). Trimming took off 7 bases at V and 0 bases at J, with 13 bases between the two ends. This CDR3 region has 15 residues.

The V and J genes are TRBV6-1 and TRBJ1-5; maybe TRBD1 (6 bases). Per germline, CDR1 MNHNS and CDR2 SASEGT. The CDR3 runs to 16 residues. Trimming removed 3 bases from V and 5 bases from J, with 17 bases in between. The CDR3 loop is CASSDLWGAQDQPQHF. The CDR3 nucleotides read TGTGCCAGCAGTGATTTATGGGGGGCGCAGGATCAGCCCCAGCATTTT.

By share of the sample, this clone is medium-sized. This sequence joins TRBV9 and TRBJ2-1; D is uncertain. The CDR3 is made up of 15 amino acids. With 0 bases removed from V and 0 bases from J, the gap between germline ends came to 7 bases. CDR1 and CDR2 from the germline V gene are SGDLS and YYNGEE. CDR3 sequence: CASSVAGYSYNEQFF. CDR3 sequence (DNA): TGTGCCAGCAGCGTAGCTGGATACTCCTACAATGAGCAGTTCTTC.